Listed below are T cell receptor beta chains from one sample, sequenced in a study of CD8 T cells in ankylosing spondylitis. TCRdb redid the calling of the 5' RACE reads with MiXCR, one entry per CDR3 protein. The repertoire has roughly 130,000 distinct CDR3 sequences, roughly 8.8% of them found once; the top ten carry roughly 7.2%. The specimen sequenced was synovial fluid, either unsorted or a sorted T cell fraction (not recorded which). The receptors were gathered from a male donor with ankylosing spondylitis. CDR3s include the opening cysteine and the closing phenylalanine or tryptophan. Size tells how often a clone was seen (once, few, many) or the class of an expanded clone, and some rows leave it out.

V gene	clone size	J gene	CDR3 protein
TRBV5-1	-	TRBJ1-1	CASSLAGTGRNTEAFF
TRBV5-1	many	TRBJ2-3	CASSLGLGTDTQYF
TRBV29-1	many	TRBJ2-1	CSVERAGGYNEQFF
TRBV15	many	TRBJ2-2	CATRGAGTGELFF
TRBV6-1	-	TRBJ1-1	CASSVYRAGTEAFF
TRBV7-8	many	TRBJ2-2	CASSYSYTGELFF
TRBV18	many	TRBJ2-5	CASSPPDGGETQYF
TRBV27	few	TRBJ2-1	CARLGTVLHNEQFF
TRBV12-3/TRBV12-4	many	TRBJ2-1	CASSPLAGASVFNEQFF
TRBV7-2	few	TRBJ2-7	CASSFRDSRDEQYF
TRBV20-1	many	TRBJ2-3	CSASGPPLGDTQYF
TRBV29-1	-	TRBJ2-3	CSVEPRGGGTDTQYF
TRBV18	-	TRBJ2-5	CASSPPAGEETQYF
TRBV12-3/TRBV12-4	many	TRBJ1-4	CASSHFTDSNEKLFF
TRBV20-1	many	TRBJ1-2	CSAHRDRYYGYTF
TRBV9	many	TRBJ1-6	CASSPGTGGSPLHF
TRBV12-3/TRBV12-4	-	TRBJ2-1	CSSSLEGGSYNDQFF
TRBV12-3/TRBV12-4	many	TRBJ2-7	CASSRSGSYEQYF
TRBV2	many	TRBJ1-6	CASRDPNNSPLHF
TRBV12-3/TRBV12-4	-	TRBJ1-1	CASSSPGAMMMNTEAFF
TRBV19	-	TRBJ2-6	CASSDTGLSTGANVLTF
TRBV9	-	TRBJ2-5	CASSAQGLAETQYF
TRBV7-9	-	TRBJ2-7	CAGAVSSYEQYF
TRBV10-3	-	TRBJ2-5	CAINADEGEQETQYF
TRBV14	many	TRBJ2-7	CASSQDGRFRYF
TRBV28	few	TRBJ2-3	CASIPGARDTQYF
TRBV24-1	few	TRBJ2-6	CATGSSSGANVLTF
TRBV4-1	few	TRBJ1-2	CASSQDPAPYGYTF
TRBV24-1	many	TRBJ1-5	CATSDPRRGSNQPQHF
TRBV20-1	few	TRBJ2-5	CSATGTSGTQETQYF
TRBV20-1	many	TRBJ2-1	CSPRASGGGVNEQFF
TRBV20-1	many	TRBJ2-7	CSARDPQGNYEQYF
TRBV28	many	TRBJ1-1	CASSPVGGLLNTEAFF
TRBV5-1	many	TRBJ1-2	CASSPHFGGLGQGFDYGYTF
TRBV3-1	many	TRBJ1-2	CASSHGSQGAAGYTF
TRBV10-3	few	TRBJ2-1	CAISEGLTDNEQFF
TRBV7-2	many	TRBJ2-3	CASSLVGGEYSDTQYF
TRBV28	few	TRBJ2-7	CASSRLGGAAYEQYF
TRBV7-9	many	TRBJ2-3	CASSSRVEKGDTQYF
TRBV20-1	few	TRBJ2-7	CSVPHRAYEQYF
TRBV20-1	many	TRBJ1-1	CSAKRGGMNTEAFF
TRBV4-3	many	TRBJ1-2	CASSQVLGIHYGYTF
TRBV7-8	few	TRBJ1-6	CASSPTQGGNSPLHF
TRBV24-1	few	TRBJ2-3	CATSEVSYSGTQYF
TRBV5-1	few	TRBJ1-2	CASSSTGGKGGYTF
TRBV18	-	TRBJ2-5	CASSTAVGLAGGRETQYF
TRBV5-4	many	TRBJ2-5	CASSLDGNQETQYF
TRBV14	-	TRBJ2-2	CASSQDRGRVWPGELFF
TRBV7-2	many	TRBJ2-5	CASSPRTGSQETQYF
TRBV7-9	many	TRBJ2-3	CASSLATDTQYF
TRBV7-8	many	TRBJ1-2	CASSEGPGGGYGYTF
TRBV20-1	-	TRBJ1-6	CSARDRGSPLHF
TRBV20-1	-	TRBJ2-7	CSARVFGTATYEQYF
TRBV2	many	TRBJ1-4	CASWSGNPEKLFF
TRBV28	many	TRBJ1-2	CASRSGQSNYGYTF
TRBV12-3/TRBV12-4	-	TRBJ1-2	CASSLLGAANYGYTF
TRBV29-1	-	TRBJ2-1	CSALGPTSGRSYNEQFF
TRBV27	many	TRBJ1-1	CASSLQGGTEAFF
TRBV6-2/TRBV6-3	-	TRBJ2-7	CASSGLAGGYEQYF